Presented here are 19 T cell receptor beta chains from one specimen sequenced in a study of blood T cell repertoires in COVID-19. Sequencing was performed with immunoSEQ multiplex PCR; in TCRdb, only in-frame clones are kept and a portion is missing. The sample carries approximately 60,000 clones, 75% to 85% recorded once. Material: peripheral blood. The receptors come from a human donor in a cohort sampled during active COVID-19.

This chain connects TRBV4-3 to TRBJ1-2; unclear D gene. Trimming removed 1 base at V and 8 bases at J, with 8 bases between. CDR3 length equals 12 residues. Germline-derived CDR1 and CDR2 are LGHNA and YSLEER. CDR3 bases: TGCGCCAGCAGCCAAGGGTTACGGGGCTACACCTTC. Translation: CASSQGLRGYTF.

J is TRBJ2-5 and V is TRBV21-1; no DNA check was done on the table's D call, TRBD2. TRBV21-1 is shown as a pseudogene. The CDR3 loop spans 15 amino acids. As DNA, the CDR3 is TGTGCCAGCAGCAAAGCGCCTAGCGGGGAAGAGACCCAGTACTTC. Translating it yields CASSKAPSGEETQYF.

The chain employs TRBV11-2 and TRBJ2-4, with D unclear. The V and J ends lost 1 base and 9 bases respectively, with 4 bases between them. The CDR3 covers 11 residues. The germline CDR1 and CDR2 sequences are SGHAT and FQNNGV. CDR3 bases: TGTGCCAGCAGCTTAGCGGGCATTCAGTACTTC. Its translation: CASSLAGIQYF.

The J gene is TRBJ1-2, the V gene TRBV5-6; D is undetermined. The V gene's germline CDR1 is SGHDT and CDR2 YYEEEE. Trimming removed 2 bases from V and 8 bases from J, with 7 bases in between. The CDR3 sequence is 11 residues long. The DNA of the CDR3 is TGTGCCAGCAGCTTTGGGCGCGGCTACACCTTC. As protein: CASSFGRGYTF.

The chain recombines TRBV30 with TRBJ2-7; 9 bases align to TRBD1. V lost 6 bases to trimming and J lost 6 bases; unmatched junction nucleotides: 3. Germline V gene lookup returns CDR1 GTSNPN and CDR2 SVGIG (reference sequence). CDR3 length equals 11 residues. CDR3 protein: CACGTGPEQYF. CDR3 DNA: TGTGCCTGTGGGACAGGGCCCGAGCAGTACTTC.

V usage is TRBV7-2 and J usage is TRBJ2-1, with D perhaps matching TRBD1 (6 bases). The CDR3 is 14 residues long. Germline-derived CDR1 and CDR2 are SGHTA and FQGNSA. The ends were cut back, 2 bases at V and 5 bases at J, with 10 bases in the middle. In DNA, the CDR3 is TGTGCCAGCAGCTTATTACAGGGCAACAATGAGCAGTTCTTC. As protein: CASSLLQGNNEQFF.

The rearrangement links TRBV14 to TRBJ1-2; D unresolved. Trimming left V 1 base short and J 8 bases short, with 11 bases between. The CDR3 has 13 amino acids. Germline V lookup: CDR1 SGHDN, CDR2 FVKESK. As DNA, the CDR3 is TGTGCCAGCAGCCAAGTCAGGCCAGGAGGCTACACCTTC. Encoded protein: CASSQVRPGGYTF.

The chain carries TRBV5-4 and TRBJ2-7; TRBD1 matches at 8 bases. V lost 2 bases, J lost 9 bases, and 10 bases stayed unmatched. There are 14 residues in the CDR3. Germline values: CDR1 SGHNT, CDR2 YYREEE (reference sequence). The CDR3 here is CASSLSQGANGQYF. The CDR3 DNA is TGTGCCAGCAGCTTAAGCCAGGGGGCGAATGGGCAGTACTTC. The whole variable domain, remainder taken from reference TRBV5-4 and TRBJ2-7, is ETGVTQSPTHLIKTRGQQVTLRCSSQSGHNTVSWYQQALGQGPQFIFQYYREEENGRGNFPPRFSGLQFPNYSSELNVNALELDDSALYLCASSLSQGANGQYFGPGTRLTVT.

This clone was seen a handful of times. V is TRBV12-3 or TRBV12-4 and J is TRBJ1-2; no clear D gene. V was trimmed by 6 bases and J by 6 bases, leaving 14 bases between them. This CDR3 is 13 amino acids long. This CDR3 reads CASRHEEHDGYTF. CDR3 coding DNA: TGTGCCAGCAGGCATGAGGAACACGATGGCTACACCTTC.

The J gene is TRBJ2-5, the V gene TRBV9; TRBD2 agrees at 9 bases. J gave up 5 bases and V 4 bases, and 12 bases lay outside the gene matches. The CDR3 is made up of 16 amino acids. Germline lookup yields CDR1 SGDLS and CDR2 YYNGEE. As DNA, the CDR3 is TGTGCCAGCAGCCCGTATCGCGGGGGGGCGGGGGAGACCCAGTACTTC. Its translation is CASSPYRGGAGETQYF.

The chain couples TRBV6-2 or TRBV6-3 to TRBJ2-1; tentatively, D is TRBD1 (5 bases). Germline V gene lookup returns CDR1 MNHEY and CDR2 SVGEGT. The V and J ends lost 8 bases and 3 bases respectively, with 20 bases between them. CDR3 size: 16 residues. CDR3 DNA: TGTGCCAGCGGTTCCCGTACAGGAGACGTCTACAATGAGCAGTTCTTC. Amino acid sequence: CASGSRTGDVYNEQFF.

This clone was picked up one time. The chain is built from TRBV5-1 and TRBJ2-4, with no clear D. V was trimmed by 4 bases and J by 0 bases, leaving 11 bases between them. Per germline, CDR1 SGHRS and CDR2 YFSETQ. This CDR3 is built from 15 residues. The CDR3, as DNA: TGCGCCAGCAGCCCCGGAGTGGTAGCCAAAAACATTCAGTACTTC. This codes for CASSPGVVAKNIQYF.

This chain links TRBV5-1 with TRBJ1-1, with a tentative D call TRBD1 (6 bases). The V end lost 3 bases, the J end lost 0 bases, and 12 bases lay between the germline ends. Per the germline V gene, CDR1 is SGHRS and CDR2 is YFSETQ. The CDR3 runs 15 residues. CDR3 nucleotides: TGCGCCAGCAGCTCGGGGGGGACATTGAACACTGAAGCTTTCTTT. Its translation is CASSSGGTLNTEAFF.

This clone was counted a few times. The rearrangement joins TRBV11-2 to TRBJ1-2, with D possibly TRBD1 on 5 matching bases. The length of the CDR3 is 14 residues. The germline CDR1 and CDR2 sequences are SGHAT and FQNNGV. V was clipped by 3 bases and J by 4 bases, with 12 bases between them. CDR3 DNA: TGTGCCAGCAGCTTGGCCGACAGCCTCTATGGCTACACCTTC. Protein: CASSLADSLYGYTF.

In its sample, this clone was seen once. This chain uses TRBV5-1 with TRBJ2-1, with TRBD2 identical over 9 bases. The CDR3 loop spans 15 amino acids. CDR1 SGHRS and CDR2 YFSETQ come from the germline V gene. Losses at the gene ends were 0 bases for V and 7 bases for J; bases not matched to a gene: 5. CDR3 amino acids: CASSLGRGGLNEQFF. The CDR3 DNA reads as TGCGCCAGCAGCTTGGGGCGGGGGGGCCTTAATGAGCAGTTCTTC.

This chain joins TRBV5-6 and TRBJ1-1; no clear D. The germline V gene encodes CDR1 SGHDT and CDR2 YYEEEE. CDR3 length: 11 residues. Trimming shortened V by 5 bases and J by 4 bases, and 6 bases separated the two germline ends. The CDR3 protein is CASSWATEAFF. The CDR3 DNA is TGTGCCAGCAGTTGGGCCACTGAAGCTTTCTTT.

The chain joins TRBV6-2 or TRBV6-3 to TRBJ1-6, with TRBD1 as a possible D gene (5 bases). Trimming shortened V by 4 bases and J by 8 bases, and 15 bases separated the two germline ends. CDR3 size: 15 residues. Germline V gene sequence: CDR1 MNHEY, CDR2 SVGEGT. This CDR3 reads CASSFNRLNDSPLHF. In nucleotides, the CDR3 is TGTGCCAGCAGTTTCAACAGGTTAAACGATTCACCCCTCCACTTT.

The chain is built from TRBV5-8 and TRBJ1-1; 8 bases agree with TRBD1. The CDR3 length is 15 residues. V gave up 5 bases and J gave up 4 bases; unmatched junction bases: 10. Germline loops: CDR1 SGHTS, CDR2 YDEGEE. This chain's CDR3 is CASSRYGQGSTEAFF. CDR3 DNA: TGTGCCAGCAGTCGTTACGGACAGGGAAGCACTGAAGCTTTCTTT. Together with reference TRBV5-8 and TRBJ1-1, the CDR3 gives the full variable domain: EAGVTQSPTHLIKTRGQQATLRCSPISGHTSVYWYQQALGLGLQFLLWYDEGEERNRGNFPPRFSGRQFPNYSSELNVNALELEDSALYLCASSRYGQGSTEAFFGQGTRLTVV.

The V call is TRBV19, the J call TRBJ1-6, with D possibly TRBD1 on 5 matching bases. V dropped 1 base and J dropped 0 bases, with 7 bases sitting between them. The CDR3 is 16 residues long. Germline-derived CDR1 and CDR2 are LNHDA and SQIVND (reference sequence). CDR3 protein: CASSIADNSYNSPLHF. The DNA of the CDR3 is TGTGCCAGTAGTATAGCGGACAACTCCTATAATTCACCCCTCCACTTT.